The 8 T cell receptor beta chains listed next were all sequenced from one sample in a study of CD8 T cells in Susac syndrome. RNA amounts of 0.5 to 1 ug underwent reverse transcription with random hexamers. TCRdb passed the immunoSEQ multiplex PCR reads through MiXCR, listing each CDR3 protein once. The sample shows more than 95,000 distinct CDR3 sequences, 85% to 95% of them seen only once. The sample was CD8+ T cells from PBMCs. These receptors all stem from a human donor with multiple sclerosis.

V is TRBV12-3 or TRBV12-4 and J is TRBJ1-5, with D possibly matching TRBD1 (6 bases). The CDR3 is made up of 15 amino acids. The germline V and J ends were trimmed by 3 bases and 5 bases, with 14 bases remaining between them. CDR3 nucleotides: TGTGCCAGCAGTTTTCGGGGGGCGCGGTATCAGCCCCAGCATTTT. This encodes CASSFRGARYQPQHF.

The chain joins TRBV11-3 to TRBJ2-7; 7 bases fit TRBD1. Trimming removed 6 bases from V and 0 bases from J; junction bases left unmatched: 5. The V gene's germline CDR1 is SGHNT and CDR2 YENEEA. This CDR3 has 14 residues. CDR3 loop: CASSQTGSSYEQYF. The CDR3 nucleotides read TGTGCCAGCAGTCAGACAGGGAGCTCCTACGAGCAGTACTTC.

The J gene is TRBJ2-5, the V gene TRBV2; tentative D call: TRBD1 (6 bases). Per germline, CDR1 SNHLY and CDR2 FYNNEI. V lost 7 bases and J 5 bases, leaving 14 bases between the germline ends. CDR3 length: 13 amino acids. CDR3 amino acids: CASKRTDGETQYF. CDR3 coding DNA: TGTGCCAGCAAACGGACAGACGGGGAGACCCAGTACTTC.

This sequence joins TRBV20-1 and TRBJ2-1, with D possibly called TRBD1 or TRBD2 (5 bases each). The V and J ends lost 1 base and 8 bases respectively, with 9 bases between them. The CDR3 length is 12 residues. CDR1 and CDR2 (germline): DFQATT, SNEGSKA (reference sequence). This CDR3 is CSARARGDEQFF. In DNA, the CDR3 is TGCAGTGCTAGAGCTCGGGGCGATGAGCAGTTCTTC.

The chain recombines TRBV15 with TRBJ2-3; TRBD1 matches 8 bases. CDR1 LNHNV and CDR2 YYDKDF come from the germline V gene (reference sequence). The CDR3 is made up of 16 amino acids. V was clipped by 1 base and J by 5 bases; unmatched bases: 8. The CDR3 spells CATSRGLTGERDTQYF. CDR3 nucleotides: TGTGCCACCAGCAGAGGGCTGACAGGGGAGAGAGATACGCAGTATTTT.

The rearrangement links TRBV2 to TRBJ1-1, with D perhaps matching TRBD1 (5 bases). Germline CDR1 SNHLY, CDR2 FYNNEI. Between the trimmed V and J ends, which lost 0 bases and 5 bases, there was a span of 16 bases. The CDR3 is 16 residues long. The CDR3 DNA sequence: TGTGCCAGCAGTGAAGCGCTTCCTGGGGGGGGGACTGAAGCTTTCTTT. This translates into CASSEALPGGGTEAFF.

The chain employs TRBV13 and TRBJ2-7; 9 bases map to TRBD1. The germline V gene encodes CDR1 PRHDT and CDR2 FYEKMQ (reference sequence). After removal of 5 bases from V and 6 bases from J, the junction contained 8 bases not matched to a gene. The CDR3 runs 14 residues. The CDR3 DNA sequence: TGTGCCAGCAGCGGGACAGGGAAGTATGGCGAGCAGTACTTC. Translation: CASSGTGKYGEQYF.

V is TRBV27 and J is TRBJ2-5, with TRBD1 as a possible D gene (6 bases). Germline V gene sequence: CDR1 MNHEY, CDR2 SMNVEV (reference sequence). The CDR3 loop spans 13 amino acids. V shed 6 bases and J shed 5 bases, with 13 bases lying between them. Here the CDR3 reads CASSPQGRETQYF. CDR3 nucleotide sequence: TGTGCCAGCAGCCCACAGGGTCGGGAGACCCAGTACTTC.